This paragraph reports one TCR beta chain. Its antigen has not been determined. The sample holds no much larger clone one base away, and base qualities are not on file. The data belong to a study of cytomegalovirus exposure and HLA in healthy donors (dated by TCRdb to the late 2010s). Context from the whole study: An earlier analysis of about 530 of the donors reported over 250 Gb of sequence data and 95 million to 120 million unique TCR beta sequences obtained from about 180 million T cells. An early release that covered 500 to 800 HLA-typed donors contained approximately 300 gigabases of sequencing data and tens of millions of unique TCR sequences. The genetic ancestry cluster associated with self-reported Caucasian donors included around four fifths of the 300 to 400 genotyped donors. The study was designed to test whether signatures of past pathogen exposure could be identified by cataloging public T cell receptors. The T cell repertoires of some 670 subjects were profiled by immunosequencing and related to cytomegalovirus serostatus. Along with the approximately 700-subject first cohort, a separate validation cohort of over a hundred different subjects was used. To predict cytomegalovirus infection status, the study brought together high-throughput TCR immunosequencing, statistical association of individual TCRs with disease status, and machine learning. A later analysis re-analyzed previously published TCR beta repertoires from 666 donors and added high-resolution HLA genotyping to study TCR occurrence patterns. The later analysis used no new phenotypic data to find candidate immune exposures, relying instead on TCR beta sequences and their occurrence across donors. An earlier analysis of several hundred of the donors applied high-throughput TCR beta sequencing to assess whether each TCR beta V gene segment acted as functional or pseudogenic. Alongside the repertoire data, information on donor age, sex, ethnicity and CMV serostatus was compiled. In a later genetic analysis, genome-wide SNP genotypes for about three fifths of the roughly 670 donors were used, and that subset was treated as a discovery cohort. All discovery cohort repertoires had been generated on a single sequencing platform. HLA typing included class I and class II loci at four-digit resolution. Typing coverage varied by locus: roughly 620-630 donors for A, B, C, DRB1 and DQB1; roughly 560 for DQA1; approximately 610 for DPA1; under 490 for DPB1. Roughly 5 DR-DQ haplotypes were handled as single units for association and clustering because linkage in the cohort was strong. Among 300 to 500 genotyped donors of the cohort, an average of approximately 240,000 unique TCR beta nucleotide sequences was sequenced per donor, of which approximately 18% were non-productive. Broad study findings and their caveats: The presence/absence analyses assumed that sequencing depth was roughly uniform across donors, and that assumption may not be true. In vitro tests confirmed that a few of the cytomegalovirus-associated TCR beta chains recognize cytomegalovirus antigens. This cohort had only TCR beta chains sequenced, and the lack of alpha or paired-chain data limited which features could be detected. Assigning TCR associations to individual alleles was difficult when HLA alleles, especially DR and DQ, strongly co-occurred. Compared with the roughly 720-donor mean, donors in an Asian-associated ancestry cluster had fewer N-insertions in productive TCRs, according to a later genetic analysis. Some IMGT-functional V segments, including TRBV6-2 and TRBV6-3, could not be told apart with the 87-base-pair reads, so those segments were excluded. Across donors, most TCR sequences were observed very rarely, whereas some public TCRs were present in many individuals. Because counts were too low, roughly 17 rarely observed V segments, including chromosome 9 orphons, were left out of the earlier analysis of some 640 of the donors. A later analysis found that HLA-associated TCR beta chains were more clonally expanded and had lower generation probabilities than equally common non-associated chains. The classifier was reported to diagnose cytomegalovirus status with high specificity and sensitivity in both the original cohort and the validation cohort. The sequencing pipeline was judged likely to have produced a cluster of highly shared sequence variants as a technical artifact. The study gave a list of about 170 TCR beta chains associated with cytomegalovirus. The only immune exposure information available for the cohort was CMV serostatus. A further reported finding was that TCR beta sequences accurately predicted the HLA-A and HLA-B alleles for most subjects in the first cohort. Linkage disequilibrium might explain the correlated functional status among segregating V segments, but an unknown experimental factor could not be excluded. V-gene and J-gene trimming of TCR beta chains was associated with a missense DCLRE1C variant in a later genetic analysis, and the association was replicated in an independent cohort. In a later analysis, TCR association rates were found to vary across HLA loci, with the most associated TCRs seen for DRB1 alleles and the fewest for HLA-C alleles. In a later analysis, most CMV-associated TCR beta chains were found to appear HLA-restricted, with HLA associations seemingly driven largely by CMV exposure. Because HLA typing was missing for some donors at each locus, association tests included only the typed subset. It was suggested by the authors that the approach could potentially be generalized to other disease states and immunological phenotypes. In an earlier analysis of 500 to 650 of the donors, most TCR beta V segments appeared in productive rearrangements about 90% or about 30% of the time, broadly matching IMGT annotations. A later analysis associated about 17,000 TCR beta sequences with specific HLA alleles at a false discovery rate of 0.05. According to a later analysis, parvovirus B19, influenza, CMV and Epstein-Barr virus appeared linked to several top co-occurrence clusters.

The cohort comprised around 690 healthy bone marrow donors. At the time of sampling, all cohort members were nominally healthy, though unrecorded immune exposures were likely present. The donor tested CMV seropositive and was one of the 289 seropositive cohort members. A peripheral blood sample was provided by each donor, and peripheral blood mononuclear cells were used for TCR beta sequencing. Genomic DNA was extracted from the blood cell samples with the Qiagen DNeasy Blood Extraction Kit. To prepare the library, the immunoSEQ multiplex PCR assay was applied. For the multiplex PCR, a mixture combining 60 forward primers for TCR Vbeta segments and 13 reverse primers for TCR Jbeta segments was used. The CDR3 region of rearranged TCR beta genes was amplified from genomic DNA with a multiplex PCR assay. The Illumina HiSeq System was used to sequence the amplified TCR beta libraries as 87-base-pair reads. Per the source publication's procedure: A later analysis tallied roughly 80 million unique TCR beta chains across the 650 to 750 repertoires, and some 10 million of those chains were shared by two or more donors. A nearest-neighbor algorithm error-corrected the raw reads and collapsed the reads into unique sequences, merging closely related sequences to remove PCR and sequencing errors. Alignment of CDR3 sequences to IMGT reference sequences was used to assign V, D and J gene segments. For a sequence to be retained, a match of at least six nucleotides was required to both a V gene segment and a J gene segment. Rearrangements were classified as productive when the CDR3 lacked stop codons and remained in frame with V and J, and all other rearrangements were classified as non-productive. CDR3 was defined according to IMGT convention as the region running from the second conserved V-encoded cysteine to the conserved J-encoded phenylalanine. The earlier analysis of about 560 of the donors excluded any sequence lacking an unambiguous match to a single V gene segment. In an earlier analysis of 587 of the donors, V segments were called functional above 56.7% productive rearrangements and were called segregating when the between-donor standard deviation exceeded 5%. To diagnose cytomegalovirus status from the catalog of TCR beta chain sequences, a statistical classification framework was built. In a later analysis, V and J genes were assigned by comparing TCR nucleotide sequences against IMGT/GENE-DB human TR gene sequences. The TCRdist pipeline was used in a later analysis to assign CDR3 sequences and most-parsimonious VDJ recombination scenarios. In a later analysis, each TCR beta chain was defined by its CDR3 amino acid sequence together with its V-gene family, and reads without a unique V-gene family were excluded. As a way to deal with suspected cross-contamination and a sequencing artifact, a later analysis dropped hundreds of nucleotide sequences that were highly shared and had low generation probability. A later analysis calculated a clonal expansion index for each public chain from normalized within-repertoire ranks of inferred template counts. Generation probabilities in a later analysis came from a VDJ recombination model fitted to out-of-frame rearrangements, and those results were checked against IGoR. Hypergeometric tests were used in a later analysis to score TCR-TCR, TCR-HLA and TCR-CMV co-occurrence, with a repertoire-size bias correction applied to the TCR pairs. A later analysis estimated false discovery rates by permuting HLA or CMV assignments 20 times. In a later analysis, co-occurring TCRs were grouped with DBSCAN, and TCRdist sequence similarity was added when clustering was performed within HLA-allele-positive subsets. For co-occurrence clustering, repertoires with fewer than 30,000 or more than 120,000 public chains were excluded, along with 5 or 6 repertoires with anomalous nucleotide sharing. The source is immuneACCESS, and TCRdb retained only in-frame sequences with V and J called. Part of the clones is not carried over; for the studies checked, unresolved V genes explain less than half of this, and the remainder is unexplained. V, J and clone size were drawn from that table, and D and trimming were deduced from the DNA. The sample records 80,000 or so clones, roughly four fifths of which are singletons. In total, the top ten clones hold over 10% of the sample.

From the germline V gene, CDR1 is SGHAT and CDR2 is FQNNGV. Measured from the cysteine to the phenylalanine, the CDR3 is 13 residues long. The CDR3 DNA has 39 bases and is translated from base 1. Trimming accounts for 0 bases at V and 6 bases at J, while the number of junction bases matched to no gene is 1. The sequence was obtained from a male donor in good health and CMV-seropositive. This chain joins TRBV11-2 to TRBJ2-7, and TRBD2 aligns with 8 junction nucleotides. Sequences were obtained from PBMCs. For the CDR3, the sequence is CASSLDAGGEQYF. The sequenced DNA: TGTGCCAGCAGCTTAGATGCGGGGGGCGAGCAGTACTTC.